This is a list of T cell receptor beta chains from one sample in a study of blood T cell repertoires in COVID-19. Generated by immunoSEQ multiplex PCR, the TCRdb table keeps only in-frame clones and is missing some. The sample yields about 110,000 clones, 70% to 75% seen once. The material sequenced was peripheral blood. The source of these receptors is a human donor with acute or convalescent COVID-19. The donor label of this sample is uncertain. CDR3s include the opening cysteine and the closing phenylalanine or tryptophan. The D gene is left open where the match is weak. Clone size appears in some rows only: once, few, many, or a class for an expanded clone.

TGTGCCAGCAGTCCCGGGACTAGCTGGTCGGGCGGGGAGCTGTTTTTT CASSPGTSWSGGELFF TRBV28 TRBD2 TRBJ2-2 NA
TGTGCCAGCAGCGTGGGACAGGGCAGGGATGAGCAGTTCTTC CASSVGQGRDEQFF TRBV9 TRBD1 TRBJ2-1 NA
TGCGCCAGCAGCTTGGAGATAGCGGGGGAGGCAGATACGCAGTATTTT CASSLEIAGEADTQYF TRBV5-1 TRBD2 TRBJ2-3 NA
TGTGCCATCGGGGGACAGGGGGCGAATGAGCAGTTCTTC CAIGGQGANEQFF TRBV24-1 TRBD1 TRBJ2-1 NA
TGTGCCAGCAGTTCGGGACAGGGCAGGTACACTGAAGCTTTCTTT CASSSGQGRYTEAFF TRBV6-5 TRBD1 TRBJ1-1 NA
TGTGCCAGCAGTAGAGTCCCCAATGAGCAGTTCTTC CASSRVPNEQFF TRBV2 NA TRBJ2-1 NA
TGTGCCAGCAGCCAAGTCGGGGGGACTTGGCCTTTCTTT CASSQVGGTWPFF TRBV3-1/TRBV3-2 NA TRBJ1-1 few
TGCAGCGTTGAAGGGACAGGGGCTGGAAACACCATATATTTT CSVEGTGAGNTIYF TRBV29-1 TRBD1 TRBJ1-3 many
TGCGCCAGCAGCTTGGGACAGAATCAGCCCCAGCATTTT CASSLGQNQPQHF TRBV5-1 NA TRBJ1-5 few
TGTGCCAGCAGCCCGGACAGCTACCCCTCTGGAAACACCATATATTTT CASSPDSYPSGNTIYF TRBV7-2 NA TRBJ1-3 NA
TGTGCCAGCAGCTTTTTGAACTCAGGGGGGCGAAACACTGAAGCTTTCTTT CASSFLNSGGRNTEAFF TRBV5-6 TRBD1 TRBJ1-1 NA
TGTGCCAGCAGTGCTGACTACGGCTACACCTTC CASSADYGYTF TRBV2 NA TRBJ1-2 NA
TGTGCCAGCAGTCCTCTAACCCGGGCTAATGAAAAACTGTTTTTT CASSPLTRANEKLFF TRBV27 NA TRBJ1-4 NA
TGTGCCTGGAGTTTGTGGGGCCGCGGAAACACCATATATTTT CAWSLWGRGNTIYF TRBV30 NA TRBJ1-3 few
TGTGCCAGCAGCCTCGAAGGACAGTCCCTCTACAATGAGCAGTTCTTC CASSLEGQSLYNEQFF TRBV9 NA TRBJ2-1 NA
TGCAGTGCTAGTGGACTAGCGGGGGGCTCCTACAATGAGCAGTTCTTC CSASGLAGGSYNEQFF TRBV20-1 TRBD2 TRBJ2-1 NA
TGTGCCAGTAGTACGGGACAGGGGAATGGGGATGGCTACACCTTC CASSTGQGNGDGYTF TRBV19 TRBD1 TRBJ1-2 NA
TGCGCCAGCAGCGAGGGACAGCCCGAGGCTGAAGCTTTCTTT CASSEGQPEAEAFF TRBV5-1 TRBD1 TRBJ1-1 NA
TGCGCCAGCAGCTTCACTAGACAAGAGACCCAGTACTTC CASSFTRQETQYF TRBV5-1 NA TRBJ2-5 NA
TGTGCCAGCAGACTCGGACAGGGACATCAGCCCCAGCATTTT CASRLGQGHQPQHF TRBV7-8 TRBD1 TRBJ1-5 NA
TGTGCCATCAGAGGACAGGCCTACGAGCAGTACTTC CAIRGQAYEQYF TRBV10-3 TRBD1 TRBJ2-7 NA
TGTGCCAGCAGAGACAGGGTGGGGAACACTGAAGCTTTCTTT CASRDRVGNTEAFF TRBV6-6 TRBD1 TRBJ1-1 few
TGTGCCAGCAGCCGGGGGCAGCATAATTCACCCCTCCACTTT CASSRGQHNSPLHF TRBV3-1/TRBV3-2 NA TRBJ1-6 NA
TGTGCCAGCAGGACCCCGGGACAGGGGGTCTATCAGCCCCAGCATTTT CASRTPGQGVYQPQHF TRBV28 TRBD1 TRBJ1-5 NA
TGTGCCAGCAGCGTAGGACTAGGTGGCGAGCAGTACTTC CASSVGLGGEQYF TRBV9 NA TRBJ2-7 few
TGTGCCAGCAGTCTCGGACAGAACTATGGCTACACCTTC CASSLGQNYGYTF TRBV28 NA TRBJ1-2 few
TGTGCCAGCAGCTCCTCAGGGATAGCTAATGAAAAACTGTTTTTT CASSSSGIANEKLFF TRBV7-9 NA TRBJ1-4 few
TGTGCCAGCAGTCGAACCGGGACAGGGAGTCAGCCCCAGCATTTT CASSRTGTGSQPQHF TRBV28 TRBD1 TRBJ1-5 NA
TGCAGCGTTGAAGATCTAGTGGAATTTAGAGCTTTCTTT CSVEDLVEFRAFF TRBV29-1 NA TRBJ1-1 NA
TGTGCCACCAGTGATTTGCTTTGGCCTGAGCAGTTCTTC CATSDLLWPEQFF TRBV24-1 NA TRBJ2-1 many
TGTGCCAGCAGCGCCCGGACTAGTCAAGAGACCCAGTACTTC CASSARTSQETQYF TRBV11-2 TRBD2 TRBJ2-5 NA
TGTGCCAGCACCTCAAGGGCGGGTAGCTACGAGCAGTACTTC CASTSRAGSYEQYF TRBV3-1/TRBV3-2 NA TRBJ2-7 NA
TGTGCCACCCGATCCGGGACAGTCGGCGAAAAACTGTTTTTT CATRSGTVGEKLFF TRBV7-6 TRBD1 TRBJ1-4 few
TGTGCCAGCAGTTTACAACCAGGGTATCAGCCCCAGCATTTT CASSLQPGYQPQHF TRBV6-5 NA TRBJ1-5 NA
TGTGCCAGCAGTTCACAGGGGGATAACTATGGCTACACCTTC CASSSQGDNYGYTF TRBV7-9 TRBD1 TRBJ1-2 NA
TGCGCCAGCAGTTCCCAGCGGGGGGTCCAAGATACGCAGTATTTT CASSSQRGVQDTQYF TRBV5-1 TRBD2 TRBJ2-3 NA
TGCGCCAGCAGTGAAGCAGGGGGCGGTGGAAACACCATATATTTT CASSEAGGGGNTIYF TRBV4-1 TRBD1 TRBJ1-3 once
TGTGCCAGCAGCGGAGAAGGGGGCGCGGGTACAGATACGCAGTATTTT CASSGEGGAGTDTQYF TRBV9 TRBD1 TRBJ2-3 once
TGTGCCAGCAGTGAACCCAGGACGGGGAATAGCAATCAGCCCCAGCATTTT CASSEPRTGNSNQPQHF TRBV6-1 NA TRBJ1-5 NA
TGTGCCGGAGGGTCCGGGGTGACCTACGAGCAGTACTTC CAGGSGVTYEQYF TRBV2 NA TRBJ2-7 NA
TGTGCTAGTGGTTCGGGAGATGATGTGGACACTGAAGCTTTCTTT CASGSGDDVDTEAFF TRBV12-5 NA TRBJ1-1 medium-sized
TGTGCCAGCAGCCGGGGGTCCGGGGAGCTGTTTTTT CASSRGSGELFF TRBV12-3/TRBV12-4 NA TRBJ2-2 NA
TGTGCCAGTAGTACCCAGGGGGCCACAGCCCAAGAGACCCAGTACTTC CASSTQGATAQETQYF TRBV19 TRBD1 TRBJ2-5 NA
TGCGCCAGCAGGCGATCAGGGCCTGGCTACACCTTC CASRRSGPGYTF TRBV10-1 NA TRBJ1-2 few
TGCGCCAGCAGTCCCCGGGGGGCCAATGAGCAGTTCTTC CASSPRGANEQFF TRBV5-1 NA TRBJ2-1 NA
TGTGCCTGGTCTGACAGGCGATCGAACACCGGGGAGCTGTTTTTT CAWSDRRSNTGELFF TRBV30 NA TRBJ2-2 few
TGTGCCAGCAGGTCACAGGGTTATAGCAATCAGCCCCAGCATTTT CASRSQGYSNQPQHF TRBV28 NA TRBJ1-5 NA
TGTGCCAGCTCCCTAAACGCCCAGGACAGCGACCGCTACACCTTC CASSLNAQDSDRYTF TRBV18 NA TRBJ1-2 NA
TGTGCCAGCAGTTTGCTAACCACTAACTATGGCTACACCTTC CASSLLTTNYGYTF TRBV28 NA TRBJ1-2 many
TGTGCCGGTACCCGTTCGGGACAATTTACTTCACCCCTCCACTTT CAGTRSGQFTSPLHF TRBV19 NA TRBJ1-6 NA